This T cell receptor (beta chain) originates from a study of beta chain features in type 1 diabetes. Study information: In all, around 110,000,000 sorted cells from all samples were analyzed.

Germline V gene data show CDR1 as SGHRS and CDR2 as YFSETQ. V gave up 0 bases and J gave up 7 bases, with 10 bases separating them. The CDR3 extends over 13 amino acids. Expressed TCRB transcripts were sequenced because the entire RNA isolate underwent reverse transcription. The data were produced by immunoSEQ multiplex PCR, yet TCRdb's version contains in-frame clones alone and is incomplete. The repertoire holds under 250,000 clones, with approximately 15% as singletons. A single heparinised blood sample, averaging approximately 100 mL, was obtained per donor. Based on CD45RO/CCR7/CD25/CD127/CD95/CD27, CD4+ regulatory, stem cell-like memory, naive and central memory cells were sorted. Notes on the study in general: Significant though moderate, a shortening of TCRB CDR3s appeared in all four CD4+ subsets of Type 1 diabetes patients.

This clone was seen only a few times. Its antigen is currently unknown. The rearrangement links TRBV5-1 to TRBJ1-1; weak D call: TRBD1 (6 bases). The source is a man aged 25 to 45 with type 1 diabetes. Sequencing used naive CD4+ T cells from blood. CDR3 nucleotides: TGCGCCAGCAGCTTGGAAGGGACAAATGAAGCTTTCTTT. Its protein product is CASSLEGTNEAFF.